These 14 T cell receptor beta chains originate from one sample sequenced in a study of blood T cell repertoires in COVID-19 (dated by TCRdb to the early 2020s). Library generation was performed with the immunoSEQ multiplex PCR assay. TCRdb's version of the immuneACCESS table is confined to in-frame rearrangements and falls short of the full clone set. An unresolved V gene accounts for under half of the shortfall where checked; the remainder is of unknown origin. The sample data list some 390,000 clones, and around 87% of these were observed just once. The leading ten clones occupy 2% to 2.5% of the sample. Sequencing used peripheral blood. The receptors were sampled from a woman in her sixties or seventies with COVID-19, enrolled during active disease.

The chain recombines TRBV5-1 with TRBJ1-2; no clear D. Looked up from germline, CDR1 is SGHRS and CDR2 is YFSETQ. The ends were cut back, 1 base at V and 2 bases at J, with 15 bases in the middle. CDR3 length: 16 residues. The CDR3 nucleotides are TGCGCCAGCAGCTTGATTACTAGTTCGGACAACTATGGCTACACCTTC. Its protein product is CASSLITSSDNYGYTF.

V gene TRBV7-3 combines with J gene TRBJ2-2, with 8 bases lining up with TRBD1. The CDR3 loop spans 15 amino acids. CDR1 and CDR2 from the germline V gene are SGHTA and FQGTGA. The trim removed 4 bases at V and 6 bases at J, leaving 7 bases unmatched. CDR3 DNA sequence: TGTGCCAGCAGCTCCGGACAGGGAAGTGCCGGGGAGCTGTTTTTT. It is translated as CASSSGQGSAGELFF.

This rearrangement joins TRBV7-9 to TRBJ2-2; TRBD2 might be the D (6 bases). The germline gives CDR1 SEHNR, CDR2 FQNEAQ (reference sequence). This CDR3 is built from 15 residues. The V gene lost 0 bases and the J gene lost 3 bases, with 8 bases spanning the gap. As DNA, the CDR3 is TGTGCCAGCAGCTTAGCCTGGGGGGACACCGGGGAGCTGTTTTTT. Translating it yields CASSLAWGDTGELFF.

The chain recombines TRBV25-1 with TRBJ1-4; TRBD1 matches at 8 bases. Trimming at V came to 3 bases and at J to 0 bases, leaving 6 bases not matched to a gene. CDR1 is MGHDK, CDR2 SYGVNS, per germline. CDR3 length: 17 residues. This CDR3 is CASSDGQGSTTNEKLFF. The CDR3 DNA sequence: TGTGCCAGCAGTGACGGACAGGGAAGTACAACTAATGAAAAACTGTTTTTT.

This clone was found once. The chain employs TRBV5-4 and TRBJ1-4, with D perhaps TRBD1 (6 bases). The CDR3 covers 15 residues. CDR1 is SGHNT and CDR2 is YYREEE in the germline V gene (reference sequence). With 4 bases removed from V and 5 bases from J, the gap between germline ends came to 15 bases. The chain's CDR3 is CASSLLQGANEKLFF. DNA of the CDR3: TGTGCCAGCAGCCTCCTACAGGGTGCGAATGAAAAACTGTTTTTT.

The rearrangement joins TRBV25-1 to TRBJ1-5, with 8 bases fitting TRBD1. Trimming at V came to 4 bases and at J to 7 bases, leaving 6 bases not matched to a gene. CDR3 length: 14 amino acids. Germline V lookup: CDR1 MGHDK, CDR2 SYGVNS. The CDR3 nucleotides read TGTGCCAGCAGTGCCCAGGGGGCATGGCAGCCCCAGCATTTT. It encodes CASSAQGAWQPQHF.

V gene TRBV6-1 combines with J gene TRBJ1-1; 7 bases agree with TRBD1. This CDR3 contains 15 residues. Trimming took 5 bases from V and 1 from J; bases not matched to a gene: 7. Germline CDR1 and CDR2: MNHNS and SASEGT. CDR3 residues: CASSSPDRQNTEAFF. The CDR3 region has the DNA TGTGCCAGCAGTTCCCCGGACAGGCAGAACACTGAAGCTTTCTTT.

CDR3 loop: CASSQIEGYEQYF. Here the CDR3 DNA reads TGTGCCAGCAGCCAAATCGAGGGATACGAGCAGTACTTC. The rearrangement joins TRBV4-2 to TRBJ2-7; weak D call: TRBD2 (5 bases). CDR3 length equals 13 residues. Per germline, CDR1 LGHNA and CDR2 YNFKEQ. Trimming shortened V by 2 bases and J by 4 bases, and 9 bases separated the two germline ends.

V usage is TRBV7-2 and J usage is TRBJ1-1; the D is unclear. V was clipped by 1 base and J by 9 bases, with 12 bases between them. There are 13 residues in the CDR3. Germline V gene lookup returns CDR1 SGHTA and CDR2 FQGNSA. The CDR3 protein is CASSLVRLTQAFF. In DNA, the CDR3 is TGTGCCAGCAGCTTAGTTAGGCTGACACAAGCTTTCTTT.

The CDR3 loop reads CASSRLNLQETQYF. For the CDR3, the DNA is TGTGCCAGCAGCCGACTCAACCTCCAAGAGACCCAGTACTTC. The rearrangement links TRBV6-5 to TRBJ2-5; D unresolved. The CDR3 spans 14 residues. V was shortened by 6 bases and J by 1 base, with 12 bases between the two germline ends. Looked up from germline, CDR1 is MNHEY and CDR2 is SVGAGI.

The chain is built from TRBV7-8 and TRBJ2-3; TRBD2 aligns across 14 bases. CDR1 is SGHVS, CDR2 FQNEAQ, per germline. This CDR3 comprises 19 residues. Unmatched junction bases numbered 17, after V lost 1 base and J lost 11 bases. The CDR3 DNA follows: TGTGCCAGCAGCTTAGTCGGCCCGGGACTAGCGGGGGCCAAGGAGCAGCAGTATTTT. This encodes CASSLVGPGLAGAKEQQYF.

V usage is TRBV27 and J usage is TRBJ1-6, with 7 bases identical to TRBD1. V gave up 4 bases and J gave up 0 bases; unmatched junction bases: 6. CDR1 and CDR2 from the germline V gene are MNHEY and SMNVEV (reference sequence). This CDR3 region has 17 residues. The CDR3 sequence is CASSSRTGSSYNSPLHF. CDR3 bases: TGTGCCAGCAGTTCCCGGACAGGAAGCTCCTATAATTCACCCCTCCACTTT.

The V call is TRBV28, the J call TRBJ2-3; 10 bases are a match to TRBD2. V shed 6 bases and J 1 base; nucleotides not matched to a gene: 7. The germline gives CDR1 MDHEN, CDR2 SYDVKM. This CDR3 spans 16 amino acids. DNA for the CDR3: TGTGCCAGCAGGCCAACTAGCGGGGTACGCACAGATACGCAGTATTTT. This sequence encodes CASRPTSGVRTDTQYF.

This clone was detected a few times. CDR3 sequence: CASSSPWGATEAFF. DNA for the CDR3: TGTGCCAGCAGTTCCCCCTGGGGCGCGACTGAAGCTTTCTTT. The rearrangement joins TRBV6-5 to TRBJ1-1; the D gene is possibly TRBD1 (5 bases). The germline V gene encodes CDR1 MNHEY and CDR2 SVGAGI. V lost 4 bases, J lost 5 bases, and 14 bases lay in between. The CDR3 runs to 14 residues.